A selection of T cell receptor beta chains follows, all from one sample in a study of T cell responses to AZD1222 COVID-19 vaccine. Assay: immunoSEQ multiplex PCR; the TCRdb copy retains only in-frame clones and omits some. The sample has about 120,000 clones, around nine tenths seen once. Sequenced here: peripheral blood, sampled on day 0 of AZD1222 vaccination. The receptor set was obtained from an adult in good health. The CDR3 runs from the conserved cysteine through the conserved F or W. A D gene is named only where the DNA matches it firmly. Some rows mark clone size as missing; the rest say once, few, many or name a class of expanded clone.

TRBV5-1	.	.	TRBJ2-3	CASSAVAGPTDTQYF	TGCGCCAGCAGCGCCGTGGCGGGGCCCACAGATACGCAGTATTTT
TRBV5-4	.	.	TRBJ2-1	CASSLTVSSYNEQFF	TGTGCCAGCAGCCTGACCGTTAGCTCCTACAATGAGCAGTTCTTC
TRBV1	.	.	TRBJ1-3	CTSSPLTPQGRSSSGNTIYF	TGCACCAGCAGCCCCCTTACCCCCCAAGGACGGTCGAGCTCTGGAAACACCATATATTTT
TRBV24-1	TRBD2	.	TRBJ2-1	CATSEGYKGLAGGAEQFF	TGTGCCACCAGTGAGGGGTATAAAGGGCTAGCGGGAGGCGCTGAGCAGTTCTTC
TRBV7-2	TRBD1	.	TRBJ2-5	CASSSKQGRTQYF	TGTGCCAGCAGCTCTAAACAGGGGCGGACCCAGTACTTC
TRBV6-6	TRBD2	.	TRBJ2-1	CASRGLAGVGEQFF	TGTGCCAGCAGAGGACTAGCGGGAGTCGGCGAGCAGTTCTTC
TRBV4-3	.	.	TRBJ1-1	CASSQGPMDTEAFF	TGCGCCAGCAGCCAAGGGCCGATGGACACTGAAGCTTTCTTT
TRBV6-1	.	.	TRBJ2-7	CASSDPNLYEQYF	TGTGCCAGCAGTGACCCGAACCTCTACGAGCAGTACTTC
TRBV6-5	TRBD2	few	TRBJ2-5	CASRLTSVYQETQYF	TGTGCCAGCAGACTGACTAGCGTGTACCAAGAGACCCAGTACTTC
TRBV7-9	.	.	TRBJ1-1	CASSFSENTEAFF	TGTGCCAGCAGCTTTTCGGAGAACACTGAAGCTTTCTTT
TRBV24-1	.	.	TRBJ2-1	CATGGTYNEQFF	TGTGCCACCGGGGGGACCTACAATGAGCAGTTCTTC
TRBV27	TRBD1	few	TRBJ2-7	CASSLFSGTGGYEQYF	TGTGCCAGCAGTTTATTTTCGGGGACAGGGGGCTACGAGCAGTACTTC
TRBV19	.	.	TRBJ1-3	CASSGELGYSGNTIYF	TGTGCCAGCTCAGGGGAACTAGGTTACTCTGGAAACACCATATATTTT
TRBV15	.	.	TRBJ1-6	CATSRDRVPSSPLHF	TGTGCCACCAGCAGAGATCGGGTTCCGAGTTCACCCCTCCACTTT
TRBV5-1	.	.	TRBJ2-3	CASSSGVGSSRTDTQYF	TGCGCCAGCAGCTCGGGAGTGGGGTCCAGCCGGACAGATACGCAGTATTTT
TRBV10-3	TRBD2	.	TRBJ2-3	CAISDSGRADTQYF	TGTGCCATCAGTGACAGCGGGAGGGCAGATACGCAGTATTTT
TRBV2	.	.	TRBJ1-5	CASSESSGVKSQPQHF	TGTGCCAGCAGTGAGTCGTCGGGGGTGAAGAGTCAGCCCCAGCATTTT
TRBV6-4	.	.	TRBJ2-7	CASTPQGPNYEQYF	TGTGCCAGCACCCCACAGGGTCCCAATTACGAGCAGTACTTC
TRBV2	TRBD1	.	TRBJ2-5	CATSGGVETQYF	TGTGCCACCTCAGGGGGAGTAGAGACCCAGTACTTC
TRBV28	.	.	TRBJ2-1	CASSSSGSAYNEQFF	TGTGCCAGCAGTTCATCGGGGAGCGCCTACAATGAGCAGTTCTTC
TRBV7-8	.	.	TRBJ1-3	CASSSEGASGNTIYF	TGTGCCAGCAGCTCCGAGGGAGCCTCTGGAAACACCATATATTTT
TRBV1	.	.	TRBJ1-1	CTSSRGSRGLNTEAFF	TGCACCAGCAGCCGGGGAAGCAGGGGCCTGAACACTGAAGCTTTCTTT